Sequencing of this T cell receptor (beta chain) was carried out in a study of shared clonotypes between healthy human individuals. The overall study: Aged between 18 and 49, the donors were a couple of women and three men. Study-wide points: Only a few donors were included, so the genetic and exposure-history diversity represented was limited.

Libraries were prepared by immunoSEQ multiplex PCR; TCRdb keeps only in-frame clonotypes and omits some of them. The table records a few hundred thousand clones, 79% of them present only once. This clone was found a few times. What it recognizes is unknown. None of the donors, who were healthy HIV-negative adults, had recently had acute infections or vaccinations. Only Caucasian adults living in Nashville, Tennessee served as donors. The V end lost 0 bases, the J end lost 5 bases, and 14 bases lay between the germline ends. The CDR3 extends over 15 amino acids. Per germline, CDR1 SGHNT and CDR2 YYREEE (reference sequence).

What was sequenced was PBMCs. The clonotype originates from a woman in her thirties or forties in good health. Some clones in this sample may be carry-over from other donors' samples. This rearrangement joins TRBV5-4 to TRBJ1-1, with D unclear. The CDR3 spells CASSLVMALGTEAFF. The CDR3 DNA is TGTGCCAGCAGCTTGGTTATGGCCCTAGGGACTGAAGCTTTCTTT. Full variable domain (outside the CDR3, taken from reference TRBV5-4 and TRBJ1-1): ETGVTQSPTHLIKTRGQQVTLRCSSQSGHNTVSWYQQALGQGPQFIFQYYREEENGRGNFPPRFSGLQFPNYSSELNVNALELDDSALYLCASSLVMALGTEAFFGQGTRLTVV.